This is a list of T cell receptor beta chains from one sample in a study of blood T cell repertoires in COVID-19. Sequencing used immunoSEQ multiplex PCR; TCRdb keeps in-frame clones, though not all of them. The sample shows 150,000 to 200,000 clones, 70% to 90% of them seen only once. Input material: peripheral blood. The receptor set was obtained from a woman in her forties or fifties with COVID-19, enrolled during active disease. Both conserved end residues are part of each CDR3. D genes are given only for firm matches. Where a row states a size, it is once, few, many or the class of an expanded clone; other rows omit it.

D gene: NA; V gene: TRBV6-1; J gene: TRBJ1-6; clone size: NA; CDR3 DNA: TGTGCCAGCAGTGGGGCCTCGGGAGGGGTCAATAATTCACCCCTCCACTTT; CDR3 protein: CASSGASGGVNNSPLHF
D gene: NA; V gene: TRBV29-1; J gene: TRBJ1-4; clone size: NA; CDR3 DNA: TGCAGCGTTGACAGGGATGAAAAACTGTTTTTT; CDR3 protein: CSVDRDEKLFF
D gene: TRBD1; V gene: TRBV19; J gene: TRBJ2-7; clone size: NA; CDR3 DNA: TGTGCCAGTAGTATCCTGGACAGGGGGAACGAGCAGTACTTC; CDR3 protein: CASSILDRGNEQYF
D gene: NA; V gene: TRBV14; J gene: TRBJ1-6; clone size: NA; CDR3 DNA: TGTGCCAGCAGCCAAGGGACGGGAGGGAAATATAATTCACCCCTCCACTTT; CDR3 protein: CASSQGTGGKYNSPLHF
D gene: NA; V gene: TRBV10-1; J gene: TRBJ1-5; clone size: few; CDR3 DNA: TGCGCCAGCAGTGAGAACAGGGTCAATCAGCCCCAGCATTTT; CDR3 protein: CASSENRVNQPQHF
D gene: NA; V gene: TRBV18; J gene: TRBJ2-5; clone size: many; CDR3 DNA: TGTGCCAGCTCACCTAAACAGCCCCAAGAGACCCAGTACTTC; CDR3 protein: CASSPKQPQETQYF
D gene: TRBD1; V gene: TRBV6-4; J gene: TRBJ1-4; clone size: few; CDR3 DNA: TGTGCCACCCACAGACAGGGGGCGAATGAAAAACTGTTTTTT; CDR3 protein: CATHRQGANEKLFF
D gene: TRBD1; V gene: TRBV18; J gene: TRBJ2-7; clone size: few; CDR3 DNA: TGTGCCAGCTCACCACCGAACGGACAGGGGATCTACGAGCAGTACTTC; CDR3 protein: CASSPPNGQGIYEQYF
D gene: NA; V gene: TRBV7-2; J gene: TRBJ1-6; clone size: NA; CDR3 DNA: TGTGCCAGCAGCCTCAGACAGAGCTCCTATAATTCACCCCTCCACTTT; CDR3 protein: CASSLRQSSYNSPLHF
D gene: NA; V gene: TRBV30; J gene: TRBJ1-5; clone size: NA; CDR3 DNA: TGTGCCTGGAGTGTACCGGCCAGGTATAGCAATCAGCCCCAGCATTTT; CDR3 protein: CAWSVPARYSNQPQHF
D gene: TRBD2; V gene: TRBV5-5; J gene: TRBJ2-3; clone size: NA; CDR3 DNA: TGTGCCAGCAGCATAGCTAGCGGGGGGGACGATACGCAGTATTTT; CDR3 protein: CASSIASGGDDTQYF
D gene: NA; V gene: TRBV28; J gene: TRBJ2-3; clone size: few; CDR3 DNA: TGTGCCAGCACTAAATTGCGGCGTGACACAGATACGCAGTATTTT; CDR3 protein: CASTKLRRDTDTQYF
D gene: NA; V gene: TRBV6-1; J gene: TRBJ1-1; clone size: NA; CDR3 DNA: TGTGCCAGCAGTGAGACATCTACCTCATTCGGGAACACTGAAGCTTTCTTT; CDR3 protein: CASSETSTSFGNTEAFF
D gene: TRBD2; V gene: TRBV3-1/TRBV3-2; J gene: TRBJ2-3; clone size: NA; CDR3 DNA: TGTGCCAGCAGTCATACTAGCGGGGGGTACACAGATACGCAGTATTTT; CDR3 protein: CASSHTSGGYTDTQYF
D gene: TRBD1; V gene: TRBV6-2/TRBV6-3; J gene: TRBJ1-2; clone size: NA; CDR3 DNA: TGTGCCAGCAGTTGGGGGCAGGGGGATGGCTACACCTTC; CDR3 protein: CASSWGQGDGYTF
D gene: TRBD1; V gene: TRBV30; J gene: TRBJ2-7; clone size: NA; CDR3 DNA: TGTGCCTGGAGGACCGGGACAGGGCCGAGCTCCTACGAGCAGTACTTC; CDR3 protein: CAWRTGTGPSSYEQYF
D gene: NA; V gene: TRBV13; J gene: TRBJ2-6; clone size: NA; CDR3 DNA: TGTGCCAGCAGCTTATCTGCAGGGCGCGGGGCCAACGTCCTGACTTTC; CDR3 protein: CASSLSAGRGANVLTF
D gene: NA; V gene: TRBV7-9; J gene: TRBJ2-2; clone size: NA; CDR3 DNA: TGTGCCAGCAGCTTAGGAAATGGGAGGGGGGAGCTGTTTTTT; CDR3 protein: CASSLGNGRGELFF
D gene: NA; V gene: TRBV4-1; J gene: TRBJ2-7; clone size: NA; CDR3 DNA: TGCGCCAGCAGCCAAGGGCCAGGGGTGAGGAACGAGCAGTACTTC; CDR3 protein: CASSQGPGVRNEQYF
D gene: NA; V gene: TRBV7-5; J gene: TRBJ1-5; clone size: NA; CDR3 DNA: TGTGTCAGAAGCTTAAGGAGTCACCAGAATAATCAGCCCCAGCATTTT; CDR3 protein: CVRSLRSHQNNQPQHF
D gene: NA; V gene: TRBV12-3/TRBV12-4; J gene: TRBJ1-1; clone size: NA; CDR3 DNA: TGTGCCAGCAGCAAGGACATTAACACTGAAGCTTTCTTT; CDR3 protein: CASSKDINTEAFF
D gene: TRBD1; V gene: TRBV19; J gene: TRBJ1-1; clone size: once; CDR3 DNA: TGTGCCAGTAGTAGTCGACAGGGAAGTACTGAAGCTTTCTTT; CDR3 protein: CASSSRQGSTEAFF
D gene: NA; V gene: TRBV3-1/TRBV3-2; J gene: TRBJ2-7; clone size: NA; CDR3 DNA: TGTGCCAGCAGCCCCTCGGCGGGGAACTACGAGCAGTACTTC; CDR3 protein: CASSPSAGNYEQYF
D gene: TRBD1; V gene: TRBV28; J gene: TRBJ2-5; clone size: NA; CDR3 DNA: TGTGCCAGCAGTTTCCCGGGACAGGGTGTCGGGGAGGGTTGGGAGACCCAGTACTTC; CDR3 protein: CASSFPGQGVGEGWETQYF
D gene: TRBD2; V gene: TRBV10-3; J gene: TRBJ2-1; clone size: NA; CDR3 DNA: TGTGCCACCTGGGGACTAGCGGGGATAGAGCAGTTCTTC; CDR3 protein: CATWGLAGIEQFF